A selection of T cell receptor beta chains follows, all from one sample in a study of blood T cell repertoires in COVID-19. Clones were read by immunoSEQ multiplex PCR, and TCRdb kept only the in-frame ones, dropping some. Found here are some 100,000 clones, 86% of them singletons; the top ten hold around 8%. Source material: peripheral blood. The receptor source for this set is a man between 65 and 85 years old who had recovered from COVID-19. The CDR3 runs from the conserved cysteine through the conserved F or W.

J: TRBJ2-1; V: TRBV30; CDR3: CAWSRASGSNDEQFF
J: TRBJ1-1; V: TRBV28; CDR3: CASSLTGSEAFF
J: TRBJ2-6; V: TRBV4-3; CDR3: CASSQEEGSGANVLTF
J: TRBJ2-7; V: TRBV11-2; CDR3: CASSRDRGQDEQYF
J: TRBJ2-2; V: TRBV29-1; CDR3: CSVIPGLAFTGELFF
J: TRBJ2-3; V: TRBV7-9; CDR3: CASSPRGDRATDTQYF
J: TRBJ1-6; V: TRBV20-1; CDR3: CSASRDAGHSSYNSPLHF
J: TRBJ2-3; V: TRBV5-1; CDR3: CASSDLGQNADTQYF
J: TRBJ1-6; V: TRBV21-1; CDR3: CASSKGGGTGTADSPLHF
J: TRBJ2-7; V: TRBV4-3; CDR3: CASSQARQAGGYYEQYF
J: TRBJ1-1; V: TRBV7-9; CDR3: CASRAGANTEAFF
J: TRBJ1-4; V: TRBV18; CDR3: CASSPADTGNEKLFF
J: TRBJ2-1; V: TRBV29-1; CDR3: CSVGRLAGGLLSYNEQFF
J: TRBJ2-1; V: TRBV20-1; CDR3: CSASGGPYNEQFF
J: TRBJ2-2; V: TRBV11-2; CDR3: CASSSGLNTGELFF
J: TRBJ2-7; V: TRBV9; CDR3: CASSVNSGGLAEQYF
J: TRBJ1-5; V: TRBV2; CDR3: CASSDGGHQPQHF
J: TRBJ1-1; V: TRBV5-1; CDR3: CASSLLGVRVNTEAFF
J: TRBJ1-1; V: TRBV19; CDR3: CASSIIYGTSTEAFF
J: TRBJ2-7; V: TRBV6-6; CDR3: CASSNFGEGSEQYF
J: TRBJ2-1; V: TRBV4-2; CDR3: CASSQDWASEQFF
J: TRBJ2-7; V: TRBV5-1; CDR3: CASSPHGTSRPGEQYF